This TCR beta chain was identified in a study of T cell responses to AZD1222 COVID-19 vaccine. Findings of the study overall: Only a handful of AZD1222 recipients, roughly 6 in all, had baseline seropositivity. Two AZD1222 administrations were followed by greater Spike-specific TCR breadth and depth.

The germline V and J ends were trimmed by 3 bases and 5 bases, with 16 bases remaining between them. The germline CDR1 and CDR2 sequences are DFQATT and SNEGSKA (reference sequence). The length of the CDR3 is 14 residues. About this clone itself: Its antigen remains unknown.

TCRdb's table, derived via immunoSEQ multiplex PCR, lists solely in-frame clones and lacks some. The sample records about 120,000 clones, around nine tenths being singletons. Sequencing used peripheral blood, obtained 28 days after the second AZD1222 dose. The chain employs TRBV20-1 and TRBJ1-2, with a weak D call TRBD1 (5 bases). This TCR came from an adult who received the AZD1222 COVID-19 vaccine. In nucleotides, the CDR3 is TGCAGTGCTAGTTTGGACACCGTCAGTTATGGCTACACCTTC. Its protein product is CSASLDTVSYGYTF.